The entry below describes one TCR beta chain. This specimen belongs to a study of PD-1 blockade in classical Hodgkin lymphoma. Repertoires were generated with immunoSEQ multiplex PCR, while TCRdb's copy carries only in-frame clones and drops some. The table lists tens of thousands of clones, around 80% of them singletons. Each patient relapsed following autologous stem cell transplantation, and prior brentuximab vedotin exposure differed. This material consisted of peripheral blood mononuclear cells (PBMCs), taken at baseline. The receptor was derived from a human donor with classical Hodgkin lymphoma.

CDR3 amino acids: CAWSVLGTEAFF. In nucleotides, the CDR3 is TGTGCCTGGAGTGTATTAGGGACTGAAGCTTTCTTT. This chain links TRBV30 with TRBJ1-1; D is unresolved. This CDR3 has 12 residues. V was cut by 0 bases and J by 5 bases, with 7 bases left in between. Germline loops: CDR1 GTSNPN, CDR2 SVGIG (reference sequence).